This T cell receptor beta chain was obtained from a study of T-cell memory formation after mild COVID-19. This clonotype was counted at least ten times. There are 16 residues in the CDR3. Trimming left V 6 bases short and J 0 bases short, with 15 bases between. Germline CDR1 and CDR2: SGHAT and FQNNGV. A single record per CDR3 protein comes from TCRdb applying MiXCR to the 5' RACE reads. In the table there are 200,000 to 300,000 distinct CDR3 sequences, roughly 14% of which are singletons. The sequence derives from an adult woman who had mild COVID-19 (a few samples of this study predate the infection). Cell type and time point are not known. The sequenced sample was PBMCs or a T cell subset sorted from them (not recorded which). V gene TRBV11-2 combines with J gene TRBJ2-1, with D possibly being TRBD2 (5 bases). CDR3 coding DNA: TGTGCCAGCAGTAGCTTAACGGGGAGCTCCTACAATGAGCAGTTCTTC. It encodes CASSSLTGSSYNEQFF.